The T cell receptor beta chain under discussion was sequenced for a study of OX40 agonist ivuxolimab in advanced cancers. Produced via immunoSEQ multiplex PCR; TCRdb's table is partial and in-frame only. The table has 35,000 to 45,000 clones, 82% seen once. Germline V gene sequence: CDR1 SGHAT, CDR2 FQNNGV. V was clipped by 4 bases and J by 2 bases; unmatched bases: 8. This CDR3 comprises 16 residues. The V call is TRBV11-2, the J call TRBJ2-1; 7 bases agree with TRBD1. The TCR sequence derives from an adult with an advanced solid tumor such as melanoma, head and neck, liver or kidney cancer. The specimen was CD4+ or CD8+ T cells sorted from blood, collected in a trial of the OX40 agonist ivuxolimab. CDR3: CASSSRQGSPYNEQFF. In DNA, the CDR3 is TGTGCCAGCAGCTCCCGACAGGGCAGCCCCTACAATGAGCAGTTCTTC.